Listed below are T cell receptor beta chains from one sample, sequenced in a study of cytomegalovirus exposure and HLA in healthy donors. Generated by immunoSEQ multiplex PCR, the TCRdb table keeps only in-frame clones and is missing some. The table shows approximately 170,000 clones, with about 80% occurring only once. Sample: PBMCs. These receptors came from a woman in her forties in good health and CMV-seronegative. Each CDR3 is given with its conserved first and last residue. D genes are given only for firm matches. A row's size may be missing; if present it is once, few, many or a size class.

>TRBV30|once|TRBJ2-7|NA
TGTGCCTGGAGAGATCCTATCTTTTCCTACGAGCAGTACTTC
CAWRDPIFSYEQYF
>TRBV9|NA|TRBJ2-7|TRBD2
TGTGCCACCGCTGGGGGACTAGCGCAAGGGCAGTACTTC
CATAGGLAQGQYF
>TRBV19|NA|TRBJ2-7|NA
TGTGCCAGCAATAAACAGGTGGACTCCTACGAGCAGTACTTC
CASNKQVDSYEQYF
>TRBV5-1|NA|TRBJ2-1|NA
TGCGCCAGCAGCTTGGCAGGGGATGGGTCCTACAATGAGCAGTTCTTC
CASSLAGDGSYNEQFF
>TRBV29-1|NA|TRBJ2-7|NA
TGCAGCGTTGAAGGTGGCGGAACCTACGAGCAGTACTTC
CSVEGGGTYEQYF
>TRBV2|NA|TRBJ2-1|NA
TGTGCCAGCAGTGAACAGGGAGGCTCCTACAATGAGCAGTTCTTC
CASSEQGGSYNEQFF
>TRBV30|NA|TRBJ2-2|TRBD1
TGTGCCTGGACAGGGGGAGACACCGGGGAGCTGTTTTTT
CAWTGGDTGELFF
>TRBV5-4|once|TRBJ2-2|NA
TGTGCCAGCAGCTTGGGAATCGGCGGGGAGACTTCTTCCGGGGAGCTGTTTTTT
CASSLGIGGETSSGELFF
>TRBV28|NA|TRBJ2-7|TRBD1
TGTGCCAGCAGCTCTTCGGGACAGGGGGCTGGGTACGAGCAGTACTTC
CASSSSGQGAGYEQYF
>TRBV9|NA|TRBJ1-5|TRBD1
TGTGCCAGCAGCCCTAATACAGGGGTTGGCCAGCCCCAGCATTTT
CASSPNTGVGQPQHF
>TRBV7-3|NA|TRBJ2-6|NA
TGTGCCAGCAGCTTCAGAAGTGCCTCTGGGGCCAACGTCCTGACTTTC
CASSFRSASGANVLTF
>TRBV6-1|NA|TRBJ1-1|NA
TGTGCCATCATTGGACAGAAACCTACTGAAGCTTTCTTT
CAIIGQKPTEAFF
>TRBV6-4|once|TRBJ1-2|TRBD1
TGTGCCAGCAGTGACTCGAGGGGGCTGCCTGTAGGCTACACCTTC
CASSDSRGLPVGYTF
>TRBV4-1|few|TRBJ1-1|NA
TGCGCCAGCAGCCAAGAGGGGGGGCCGAACACTGAAGCTTTCTTT
CASSQEGGPNTEAFF
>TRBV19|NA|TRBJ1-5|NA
TGTGCCAGTAGTATCCAAAGGGGCCCGAATCAGCCCCAGCATTTT
CASSIQRGPNQPQHF
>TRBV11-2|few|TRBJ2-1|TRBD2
TGTGCCAGCAGCTTTCTAGCGGGAGTCTCCTACAATGAGCAGTTCTTC
CASSFLAGVSYNEQFF
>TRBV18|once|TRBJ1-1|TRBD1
TGTGCCAGCTCACCCTCCCGACAGGGTGGGGCTGAAGCTTTCTTT
CASSPSRQGGAEAFF
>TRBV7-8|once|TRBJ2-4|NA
TGTGCCAGCAGCTTCTTAACTAGTCAGAATATTCAGTACTTC
CASSFLTSQNIQYF
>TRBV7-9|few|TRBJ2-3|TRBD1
TGTGCCAGCAGCCCCAACAGGGGGCGAGCAGATACGCAGTATTTT
CASSPNRGRADTQYF
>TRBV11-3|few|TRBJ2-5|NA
TGTGCCAGCAGCTTCGGAGAGGTGGAGACCCAGTACTTC
CASSFGEVETQYF
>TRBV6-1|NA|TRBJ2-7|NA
TGTGCCATAGGGGTCACTCCCTACGAGCAGTACTTC
CAIGVTPYEQYF
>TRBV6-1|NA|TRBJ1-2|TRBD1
TGTGCCAGCAGTCAGGGACAGCAGGGGTATGGCTACACCTTC
CASSQGQQGYGYTF
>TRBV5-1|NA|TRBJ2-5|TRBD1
TGCGCCAGCAGCTCTCTAAAAACGGCAGGGGGTCAGGGGACCCAGTACTTC
CASSSLKTAGGQGTQYF
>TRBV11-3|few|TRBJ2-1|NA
TGTGCCAGCAGCTTATTGGGAGACGATGGGAGCAATGAGCAGTTCTTC
CASSLLGDDGSNEQFF
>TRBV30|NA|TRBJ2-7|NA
TGTGCCTGGAGTTTGGCTAGCAGGTCCTACGAGCAGTACTTC
CAWSLASRSYEQYF
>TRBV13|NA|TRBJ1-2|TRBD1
TGTGCCAGCAGCTTGGTCCGGGACAGGGCGAACTATGGCTACACCTTC
CASSLVRDRANYGYTF
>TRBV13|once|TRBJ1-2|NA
TGTGCCAGCAGCCGACAGTTGGGGTATGGCTACACCTTC
CASSRQLGYGYTF
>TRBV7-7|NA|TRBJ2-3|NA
TGTGCTAGCAGCTACAGCAGCACAGATACGCAGTATTTT
CASSYSSTDTQYF
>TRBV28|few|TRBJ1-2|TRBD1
TGTGCCAGCAGTACGACAGGGTTTTATGGCTACACCTTC
CASSTTGFYGYTF
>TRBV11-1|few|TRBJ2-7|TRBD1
TGTGCCAGCAGCTTAGGAGGGACAGGGACCTACGAGCAGTACTTC
CASSLGGTGTYEQYF
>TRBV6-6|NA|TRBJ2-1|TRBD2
TGTGCCAGCAGTTACCGGCGGGGGTACAATGAGCAGTTCTTC
CASSYRRGYNEQFF
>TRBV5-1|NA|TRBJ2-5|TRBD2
TGCGCCAGCAGAGAAATAGCGGGCCTCCAAGAGACCCAGTACTTC
CASREIAGLQETQYF
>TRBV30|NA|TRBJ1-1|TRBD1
TGTGCCTGGAGTCCTGGACAGGGGTCGTGGAACACTGAAGCTTTCTTT
CAWSPGQGSWNTEAFF
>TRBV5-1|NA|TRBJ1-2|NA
TGCGCCAGCAGCTTGGAGGCAGCAGGTGGCTACACCTTC
CASSLEAAGGYTF
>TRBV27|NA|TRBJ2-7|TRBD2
TGTGCCAGCAGTTTAGGGACTAGGGACGAGCAGTACTTC
CASSLGTRDEQYF
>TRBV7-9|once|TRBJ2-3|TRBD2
TGTGCCAGCAGCTTACTCGGGGGGGGGCCAGATACGCAGTATTTT
CASSLLGGGPDTQYF
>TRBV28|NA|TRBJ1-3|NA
TGTGCCAGCAGTTCGGACTCCCTAGGGTTACCTTCTGGAAACACCATATATTTT
CASSSDSLGLPSGNTIYF
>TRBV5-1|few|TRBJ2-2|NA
TGCGCCAGCTTGGTAGCGCCAAACACCGGGGAGCTGTTTTTT
CASLVAPNTGELFF
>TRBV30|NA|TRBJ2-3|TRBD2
TGTGCCTGGAAAGGTAGCGGGAGGCTTGCAGATACGCAGTATTTT
CAWKGSGRLADTQYF
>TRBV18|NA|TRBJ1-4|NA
TGTGCCAGCTCAAACCTCCAGCGGGAGAAGCTGTTTTTT
CASSNLQREKLFF
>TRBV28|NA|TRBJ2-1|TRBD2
TGTGCCAGCCAGGGACTAGCGGGCTACAATGAGCAGTTCTTC
CASQGLAGYNEQFF
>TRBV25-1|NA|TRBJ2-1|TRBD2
TGTGCCAGCAGTGACCCCGGGACTAGCCTCAATGAGCAGTTCTTC
CASSDPGTSLNEQFF
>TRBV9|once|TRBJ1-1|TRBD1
TGTGCCAGCAGCGTGAAGGGGGCGCGTACTGAAGCTTTCTTT
CASSVKGARTEAFF
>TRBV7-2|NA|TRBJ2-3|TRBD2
TGTGCCAGCAGCTCGGGACTAGTCACAGATACGCAGTATTTT
CASSSGLVTDTQYF
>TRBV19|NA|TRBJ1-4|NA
TGTGCCAGTAGTATTCATAATGAAAAACTGTTTTTT
CASSIHNEKLFF
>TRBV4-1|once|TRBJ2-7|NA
TGCGCCAGCAGCCAAGAAGGGGGGGATTGGTCCTACGAGCAGTACTTC
CASSQEGGDWSYEQYF
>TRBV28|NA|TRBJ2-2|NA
TGTGCCAGCAGTTTATTAAACAGAGGGACTAACACCGGGGAGCTGTTTTTT
CASSLLNRGTNTGELFF
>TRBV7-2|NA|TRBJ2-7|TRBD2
TGTGCCAGCAGCACACTAGCGGGAGGGTACGAGCAGTACTTC
CASSTLAGGYEQYF
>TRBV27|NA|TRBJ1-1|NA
TGTGCCAGCAGTTCCAGGGCAAACACTGAAGCTTTCTTT
CASSSRANTEAFF
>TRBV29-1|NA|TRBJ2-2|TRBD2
TGCAGCGTTGAGCTGGGACTAAACACCGGGGAGCTGTTTTTT
CSVELGLNTGELFF
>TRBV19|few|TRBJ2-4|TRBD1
TGTGCCAGTTCCCCCTCCGTGGACAGGGGAATATACATTCAGTACTTC
CASSPSVDRGIYIQYF
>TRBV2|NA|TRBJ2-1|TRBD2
TGTGCCAGCAGTGGGGGAGCGGGACCTGGGAATGAGCAGTTCTTC
CASSGGAGPGNEQFF
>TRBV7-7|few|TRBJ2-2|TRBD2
TGTGCTAGCAGCCCCAGCGGGGCCTCTAACACCGGGGAGCTGTTTTTT
CASSPSGASNTGELFF
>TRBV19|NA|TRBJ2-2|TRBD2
TGTGCCAGTAGTCCATTACTAGCGGGGGGCACCGGGGAGCTGTTTTTT
CASSPLLAGGTGELFF
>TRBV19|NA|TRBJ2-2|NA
TGTGCCACCGTGGACCTCGGACTAAACACCGGGGAGCTGTTTTTT
CATVDLGLNTGELFF
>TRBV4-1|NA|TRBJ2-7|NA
TGCGCCAGCAGCCAAGATCCGGGCGGGGAAGGACTCTCCTACGAGCAGTACTTC
CASSQDPGGEGLSYEQYF
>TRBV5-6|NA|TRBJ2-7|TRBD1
TGTGCCAGCAGCCCGGGACAGGACGAGCAGTACTTC
CASSPGQDEQYF